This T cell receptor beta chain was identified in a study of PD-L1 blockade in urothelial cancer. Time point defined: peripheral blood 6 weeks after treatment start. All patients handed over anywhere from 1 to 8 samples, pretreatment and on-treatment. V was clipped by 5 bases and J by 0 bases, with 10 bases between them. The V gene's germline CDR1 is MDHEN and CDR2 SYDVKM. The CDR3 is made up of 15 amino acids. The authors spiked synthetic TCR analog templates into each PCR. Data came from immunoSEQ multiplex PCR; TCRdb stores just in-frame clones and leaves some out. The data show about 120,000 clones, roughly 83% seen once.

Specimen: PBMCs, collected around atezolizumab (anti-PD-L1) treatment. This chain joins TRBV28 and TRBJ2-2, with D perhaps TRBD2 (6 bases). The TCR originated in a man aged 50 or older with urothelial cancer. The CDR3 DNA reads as TGTGCCAGCAGTCGCGGGACTCCGAACACCGGGGAGCTGTTTTTT. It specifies CASSRGTPNTGELFF.